Below, 30 T cell receptor beta chains from the same sample are listed, as sequenced in a study of identical twins. A single record per CDR3 protein comes from TCRdb applying MiXCR to the 5' RACE reads. This table holds 210,000 or so distinct CDR3 sequences, around 15% found once. These same data were also listed under a study on T cells expressing NK-cell markers.

Sequencing input: CD8+ T cells sorted from blood. The receptors shown here come from a woman between 18 and 29 years old in good health.

The chain joins TRBV6-5 to TRBJ1-5; possible D gene TRBD1, 5 bases. The germline V gene has CDR1 MNHEY and CDR2 SVGAGI. CDR3 length equals 14 residues. V dropped 2 bases and J dropped 8 bases, with 13 bases sitting between them. In DNA form, the CDR3 reads TGTGCCAGCAGTTACGGGACGGGGTTGGAGCCCCAGCATTTT. Protein product: CASSYGTGLEPQHF.

CDR3 in DNA: TGCAGTGCCACACGCGGGACTAGCGACAGCACAGATACGCAGTATTTT. Its translation: CSATRGTSDSTDTQYF. The chain has TRBV20-1 and TRBJ2-3, with 10 bases matching TRBD2. In germline, CDR1 is DFQATT, CDR2 SNEGSKA (reference sequence). This CDR3 spans 16 amino acids. The junction had 9 bases not matched to a gene; V was cut back by 6 bases and J by 0 bases.

This clonotype has a handful of counts. This chain connects TRBV28 to TRBJ2-1; maybe TRBD1 (5 bases). V lost 7 bases to trimming and J lost 3 bases, with 7 bases between them. The CDR3 has 12 amino acids. From germline, CDR1 is MDHEN and CDR2 SYDVKM. CDR3 region: CASNQGYNEQFF. The CDR3 DNA reads TGTGCCAGCAATCAGGGCTACAATGAGCAGTTCTTC.

Only a few counts were recorded for this clonotype. The V and J genes are TRBV6-2 or TRBV6-3 and TRBJ2-2; 10 positions agree with TRBD1. V was clipped by 2 bases and J by 9 bases; unmatched bases: 18. CDR1 and CDR2 from the germline V gene are MNHEY and SVGEGT. The CDR3 consists of 19 residues. The CDR3 nucleotides are TGTGCCAGCAGTTACGGTTCTAAGTTAGGGACAGGGGACCAAAGGGAGCTGTTTTTT. Residues: CASSYGSKLGTGDQRELFF.

This chain connects TRBV6-2 or TRBV6-3 to TRBJ1-2; unclear D gene. The CDR3 loop spans 13 amino acids. Looked up from germline, CDR1 is MNHEY and CDR2 is SVGEGT. Trimming removed 6 bases at V and 2 bases at J, with 10 bases between. This chain's CDR3 is CASRDGENYGYTF. For the CDR3, the DNA is TGTGCCAGCAGGGACGGAGAAAACTATGGCTACACCTTC.

The chain recombines TRBV19 with TRBJ2-1, with TRBD2 identical over 8 bases. Trimming at V came to 1 base and at J to 4 bases, leaving 6 bases not matched to a gene. Looked up from germline, CDR1 is LNHDA and CDR2 is SQIVND (reference sequence). The CDR3 is made up of 16 amino acids. The CDR3 loop reads CASSIGAGALYNEQFF. In DNA form, the CDR3 reads TGTGCCAGTAGTATAGGAGCGGGGGCCCTATACAATGAGCAGTTCTTC.

This CDR3 is CASSFTRTSGGAKNIQYF. CDR3 DNA: TGTGCCAGCAGCTTCACTAGGACTAGCGGGGGGGCCAAAAACATTCAGTACTTC. The rearrangement links TRBV5-5 to TRBJ2-4; 14 bases match TRBD2. Germline V gives CDR1 SGHKS, CDR2 YYEKEE (reference sequence). V dropped 2 bases and J dropped 1; count of bases not matched to a gene: 5. The CDR3 has 18 amino acids.

The chain carries TRBV7-9 and TRBJ2-7; D is perhaps TRBD1 or TRBD2 (5 bases each). Trimming removed 7 bases at V and 4 bases at J, with 14 bases between. The germline V gene has CDR1 SEHNR and CDR2 FQNEAQ (reference sequence). CDR3 length equals 13 residues. The CDR3: CASTAGRGYEQYF. The CDR3 DNA is TGTGCCAGCACCGCAGGGCGAGGGTACGAGCAGTACTTC. The entire variable domain, with the rest obtained from reference TRBV7-9 and TRBJ2-7, is as follows: DTGVSQNPRHKITKRGQNVTFRCDPISEHNRLYWYRQTLGQGPEFLTYFQNEAQLEKSRLLSDRFSAERPKGSFSTLEIQRTEQGDSAMYLCASTAGRGYEQYFGPGTRLTVT.

This clonotype was counted a few times. The chain couples TRBV11-2 to TRBJ1-5, with unresolved D. Trimming pared 1 base from V and 0 bases from J, leaving 7 bases between. Germline V gene sequence: CDR1 SGHAT, CDR2 FQNNGV. The CDR3 spans 15 residues. CDR3 sequence reads: CASSLGQHSNQPQHF. Here the CDR3 DNA reads TGTGCCAGCAGCTTAGGGCAGCATAGCAATCAGCCCCAGCATTTT.

The genes are TRBV5-1 and TRBJ2-1; 9 nucleotides agree with TRBD2. The germline V gene encodes CDR1 SGHRS and CDR2 YFSETQ. The CDR3 has 17 residues. V shed 7 bases, J shed 9 bases, and the junction held 20 bases outside the gene matches. CDR3 amino acids: CASSPLGNSGSNSEQFF. In nucleotides, the CDR3 is TGCGCCAGCTCCCCCTTGGGGAATAGCGGGAGCAACAGTGAGCAGTTCTTC.

This chain connects TRBV7-9 to TRBJ2-4; D is unclear. Germline assignment: CDR1 SEHNR and CDR2 FQNEAQ (reference sequence). The CDR3 has 11 residues. Trimming took 5 bases from V and 8 from J, leaving 7 bases between them. CDR3: CASSPSYIQYF. As DNA, the CDR3 is TGTGCCAGCAGCCCGTCCTACATTCAGTACTTC. The full variable domain, with the rest looked up from reference TRBV7-9 and TRBJ2-4, is DTGVSQNPRHKITKRGQNVTFRCDPISEHNRLYWYRQTLGQGPEFLTYFQNEAQLEKSRLLSDRFSAERPKGSFSTLEIQRTEQGDSAMYLCASSPSYIQYFGAGTRLSVL.

This clonotype was detected only a few times. The J gene is TRBJ1-2, the V gene TRBV12-3 or TRBV12-4; D gene ambiguous. The V end lost 5 bases, the J end lost 3 bases, and 19 bases lay between the germline ends. The CDR3 contains 16 residues. CDR3 residues: CASSAAPRDVHYGYTF. The CDR3 bases are TGTGCCAGCAGTGCAGCGCCCCGGGATGTTCACTATGGCTACACCTTC.

This clonotype was recorded many times. The chain uses TRBV20-1 and TRBJ2-1, with D perhaps matching TRBD2 (5 bases). Trimming shortened V by 0 bases and J by 7 bases, and 22 bases separated the two germline ends. Germline CDR1 is DFQATT and CDR2 is SNEGSKA (reference sequence). CDR3 size: 17 residues. DNA of the CDR3: TGCAGTGCTAGAGATCTCTTCAGTAGGCGGGCGGCAAATGAGCAGTTCTTC. Translated: CSARDLFSRRAANEQFF.

The rearrangement links TRBV7-8 to TRBJ2-3; tentatively, D is TRBD1 (7 bases). CDR1 is SGHVS and CDR2 is FQNEAQ in the germline V gene. V lost 7 bases to trimming and J lost 2 bases, with 19 bases between them. The CDR3 is made up of 16 amino acids. The CDR3 nucleotides read TGTGCCAGCACTTTGCGGGGACAGACAATCACAGATACGCAGTATTTT. This translates into CASTLRGQTITDTQYF.

The chain is built from TRBV15 and TRBJ2-7, with 13 positions matching TRBD2. The CDR3 extends over 15 amino acids. J gave up 3 bases and V 1 base, and 0 bases lay outside the gene matches. The germline gives CDR1 LNHNV, CDR2 YYDKDF (reference sequence). Here the CDR3 reads CATSRGTSGGYEQYF. CDR3 coding DNA: TGTGCCACCAGCAGAGGGACTAGCGGGGGCTACGAGCAGTACTTC.

V and J are TRBV6-1 and TRBJ2-4; no reliable D call. Trimming took 6 bases from V and 7 from J, leaving 7 bases between them. CDR3 size: 11 residues. Germline assignment: CDR1 MNHNS and CDR2 SASEGT. CDR3 sequence reads: CASRDLNIQYF. The CDR3 region has the DNA TGTGCCAGCAGGGACCTGAACATTCAGTACTTC.

The sample holds a few counts of this clonotype. J is TRBJ2-1 and V is TRBV13, with D possibly TRBD1 on 6 matching bases. The CDR3 runs to 16 residues. V was shortened by 5 bases and J by 0 bases, with 14 bases between the two germline ends. Germline CDR1 PRHDT, CDR2 FYEKMQ (reference sequence). The CDR3 nucleotides read TGTGCCAGCAGCCCAGAAGGGGGAAGCTCCTACAATGAGCAGTTCTTC. Its protein is CASSPEGGSSYNEQFF.

This clonotype turned up a few times. The junction does not match germline at one end; this may be a read error. The chain is built from TRBV4-3 and TRBJ1-5; perhaps TRBD1 as D (6 bases). Germline V CDR1 and CDR2: LGHNA, YSLEER. The CDR3 is 14 residues long. CDR3 protein: CASRQGEGVQPQHF. The CDR3 DNA reads TGCGCCAGCAGGCAAGGTGAGGGGGTTCAGCCCCAGCATTTT.

This clonotype was picked up a small number of times. Relative to the germline gene, one junction end is altered; a read error may explain this. The chain is built from TRBV4-3 and TRBJ2-4, with TRBD2 matching over 7 bases. Germline CDR1 LGHNA, CDR2 YSLEER. The CDR3 runs 13 residues. The CDR3, as DNA: TGCGCCAGCAGCCCAACTTTGGGAGGGGCTGCTTCCTTC. Amino acid sequence: CASSPTLGGAASF.

The table lists this clonotype with many counts. V gene TRBV11-2 combines with J gene TRBJ1-1, with D possibly TRBD1 on 5 matching bases. V shed 4 bases and J shed 3 bases, with 18 bases lying between them. Germline V gene lookup returns CDR1 SGHAT and CDR2 FQNNGV. This CDR3 spans 16 amino acids. The CDR3 region is CASSSWGGGFDTEAFF. The CDR3 coding sequence is TGTGCCAGCAGCTCCTGGGGGGGGGGATTCGACACTGAAGCTTTCTTT.

This chain uses TRBV11-2 with TRBJ2-1; TRBD2 aligns across 9 bases. The V and J ends lost 1 base and 2 bases, in that order; junction bases with no gene match: 6. Germline CDR1 is SGHAT and CDR2 is FQNNGV. This CDR3 spans 17 amino acids. Written as DNA, the CDR3 is TGTGCCAGCAGCTTAGTCGGCGGGGGGGTTACCTACAATGAGCAGTTCTTC. Translating gives CASSLVGGGVTYNEQFF.

This clonotype has more than one count but fewer than ten. The V call is TRBV6-1, the J call TRBJ1-1, with D possibly being TRBD1 (6 bases). CDR1 is MNHNS and CDR2 is SASEGT in the germline V gene. V was clipped by 6 bases and J by 11 bases, with 28 bases between them. The CDR3 has 16 residues. The CDR3 reads CASSPIGGGQVMGAFF. CDR3 coding DNA: TGTGCCAGCAGCCCCATAGGTGGGGGACAAGTGATGGGGGCTTTCTTT.

The CDR3 sequence: CSVDGGRGRTGELFF. CDR3 DNA sequence: TGCAGCGTTGACGGGGGCAGGGGGCGAACCGGGGAGCTGTTTTTT. This sequence joins TRBV29-1 and TRBJ2-2; 8 bases align to TRBD1. V gave up 3 bases and J gave up 5 bases; unmatched junction bases: 8. Per germline, CDR1 SQVTM and CDR2 ANQGSEA. The CDR3 length is 15 residues.

This clonotype has ten or more counts. The V and J genes are TRBV12-3 or TRBV12-4 and TRBJ2-1, with 7 positions matching TRBD2. The length of the CDR3 is 15 residues. V dropped 3 bases and J dropped 9; count of bases not matched to a gene: 11. This CDR3 is CASSFTAGVTGEQFF. The CDR3 region has the DNA TGTGCCAGCAGTTTTACGGCGGGAGTAACGGGTGAGCAGTTCTTC.

The chain combines TRBV12-3 or TRBV12-4 with TRBJ2-2; tentative D call: TRBD2 (5 bases). The CDR3 extends over 18 amino acids. V was clipped by 11 bases and J by 0 bases, with 25 bases between them. The CDR3 is CAFSSLPDFPTNTGELFF. CDR3 nucleotides: TGTGCCTTCAGTTCCCTCCCGGACTTTCCGACGAACACCGGGGAGCTGTTTTTT.

This clonotype was observed many times. This chain joins TRBV7-9 and TRBJ2-1; D ambiguous. CDR1 and CDR2 from the germline V gene are SEHNR and FQNEAQ (reference sequence). The V end lost 1 base, the J end lost 0 bases, and 13 bases lay between the germline ends. The CDR3 is 17 amino acids. Here the CDR3 reads CASSLVSPESSYNEQFF. Written as DNA, the CDR3 is TGTGCCAGCAGCTTAGTGTCCCCTGAAAGCTCCTACAATGAGCAGTTCTTC.

The chain employs TRBV27 and TRBJ1-1; no definite D call. V was cut by 5 bases and J by 3 bases, with 7 bases left in between. In germline, CDR1 is MNHEY, CDR2 SMNVEV (reference sequence). This CDR3 region has 12 residues. The CDR3, as DNA: TGTGCCAGCAGTACCGCCCACACTGAAGCTTTCTTT. Translating gives CASSTAHTEAFF.

The table lists this clonotype with a few counts. The V and J genes are TRBV7-2 and TRBJ2-7; D is unclear. Germline-derived CDR1 and CDR2 are SGHTA and FQGNSA. Between the trimmed V and J ends, which lost 2 bases and 2 bases, there was a span of 10 bases. The CDR3 has 14 residues. The CDR3 is CASSLYGPAYEQYF. CDR3 bases: TGTGCCAGCAGCTTATATGGTCCAGCCTACGAGCAGTACTTC.

This clonotype has just a few counts. This chain joins TRBV7-9 and TRBJ2-7, with 7 positions matching TRBD1. This CDR3 spans 14 amino acids. The V segment lost 7 bases and the J segment 5 bases; nucleotides outside the gene matches: 11. Per the germline V gene, CDR1 is SEHNR and CDR2 is FQNEAQ (reference sequence). The CDR3 protein is CASTRTGSLDEQYF. The CDR3 coding sequence is TGTGCCAGCACCAGGACAGGATCATTGGACGAGCAGTACTTC. The entire variable domain, with the rest obtained from reference TRBV7-9 and TRBJ2-7, is as follows: DTGVSQNPRHKITKRGQNVTFRCDPISEHNRLYWYRQTLGQGPEFLTYFQNEAQLEKSRLLSDRFSAERPKGSFSTLEIQRTEQGDSAMYLCASTRTGSLDEQYFGPGTRLTVT.

Turning to this clonotype: A read error may produce the germline difference seen at one junction end. This chain joins TRBV20-1 and TRBJ2-7; 11 bases map to TRBD2. CDR3 length: 17 amino acids. Germline V gene lookup returns CDR1 DFQATT and CDR2 SNEGSKA (reference sequence). CDR3: CCAPSPDRSLAGGEQYF. CDR3 bases: TGCTGTGCTCCCAGTCCCGACAGGTCGCTAGCGGGAGGTGAGCAGTACTTC.